These T cell receptor beta chains were read from a single sample in a study of blood T cell repertoires in COVID-19. TCRdb keeps only in-frame clones here, not all; method: immunoSEQ multiplex PCR. Here the sample spans fewer than 450,000 clones, approximately 88% being singletons. The specimen sequenced was PBMCs or T cells enriched from blood (not recorded which). Receptor source: a woman aged 35 to 49 with acute COVID-19. Both conserved end residues are trimmed from each CDR3. The order of the fields is CDR3 length, V gene, CDR3 protein.

CDR3 length: 12; V gene: TRBV6-5; CDR3 protein: ASTSGQVDSEAF
CDR3 length: 13; V gene: TRBV25-1; CDR3 protein: ASSETRGKFGGYT
CDR3 length: 13; V gene: TRBV9; CDR3 protein: ASSVTGVVGNTIY
CDR3 length: 13; V gene: TRBV9; CDR3 protein: ASSVVGAGETEQF
CDR3 length: 13; V gene: TRBV11-2; CDR3 protein: ASSPQLAGGNEQF
CDR3 length: 15; V gene: TRBV7-9; CDR3 protein: ASSLGAGRVQGYGYT
CDR3 length: 13; V gene: TRBV29-1; CDR3 protein: SVGGHRGRTGELF
CDR3 length: 11; V gene: TRBV14; CDR3 protein: ASSQQGGQPQH
CDR3 length: 12; V gene: TRBV3-1/TRBV3-2; CDR3 protein: ASSQGRALGEQY
CDR3 length: 10; V gene: TRBV2; CDR3 protein: ASRDRGSEQF
CDR3 length: 13; V gene: TRBV5-6; CDR3 protein: ASSLNPGQGSGYT
CDR3 length: 14; V gene: TRBV7-9; CDR3 protein: ASSPGQGTYNEKLF
CDR3 length: 12; V gene: TRBV4-2; CDR3 protein: ASSLLRGRETQY
CDR3 length: 12; V gene: TRBV5-1; CDR3 protein: ASSLESSSDEQF
CDR3 length: 13; V gene: TRBV18; CDR3 protein: ASSPRPVPNYGYT
CDR3 length: 12; V gene: TRBV5-1; CDR3 protein: ASSPGTSIHEQF
CDR3 length: 11; V gene: TRBV19; CDR3 protein: ASSLGQTYEQY
CDR3 length: 11; V gene: TRBV7-9; CDR3 protein: ASSPSLVGELF
CDR3 length: 13; V gene: TRBV7-2; CDR3 protein: ASSFSKQGRNIQY
CDR3 length: 14; V gene: TRBV3-1/TRBV3-2; CDR3 protein: ASSQAWTVGLEGYT
CDR3 length: 12; V gene: TRBV9; CDR3 protein: ASSTRGGGDTQY
CDR3 length: 17; V gene: TRBV7-8; CDR3 protein: ASSPRTGPNKKNNQPQH
CDR3 length: 11; V gene: TRBV7-9; CDR3 protein: ASSFPSADEQY
CDR3 length: 12; V gene: TRBV5-6; CDR3 protein: ASSPGQGAYEQY
CDR3 length: 13; V gene: TRBV30; CDR3 protein: AWSATGGSYTEAF
CDR3 length: 14; V gene: TRBV12-5; CDR3 protein: ASGPEQGWGTYEQY
CDR3 length: 15; V gene: TRBV6-1; CDR3 protein: ASSEAVYRQGANEAF
CDR3 length: 15; V gene: TRBV5-4; CDR3 protein: ASSLGGTSGPYNEQF
CDR3 length: 13; V gene: TRBV11-2; CDR3 protein: ASSVGQGLGETQY
CDR3 length: 12; V gene: TRBV19; CDR3 protein: ASSVSGGGQPQH
CDR3 length: 12; V gene: TRBV11-3; CDR3 protein: ASSRGASTDTQY
CDR3 length: 15; V gene: TRBV5-1; CDR3 protein: ASSTGTGGERNTEAF
CDR3 length: 9; V gene: TRBV20-1; CDR3 protein: SASVGREQY
CDR3 length: 12; V gene: TRBV2; CDR3 protein: ASRAGQGRYGYT
CDR3 length: 12; V gene: TRBV7-9; CDR3 protein: ASSFQGVTETQY
CDR3 length: 13; V gene: TRBV18; CDR3 protein: ASSPPSRANYGYT
CDR3 length: 16; V gene: TRBV4-2; CDR3 protein: ASSQGRLYAGQAYEQY
CDR3 length: 13; V gene: TRBV18; CDR3 protein: ASSPQRGLDTEAF
CDR3 length: 13; V gene: TRBV13; CDR3 protein: ASSLLPDSGNTIY
CDR3 length: 12; V gene: TRBV6-2/TRBV6-3; CDR3 protein: ASSPRTGGEKLF
CDR3 length: 12; V gene: TRBV27; CDR3 protein: ASSLWTGNSPLH
CDR3 length: 12; V gene: TRBV30; CDR3 protein: AWSRGGAGETQY
CDR3 length: 14; V gene: TRBV5-4; CDR3 protein: ASSGLAGDAYNEQF
CDR3 length: 10; V gene: TRBV5-1; CDR3 protein: ASGQGEYGYT
CDR3 length: 14; V gene: TRBV19; CDR3 protein: ASSIASPGGGNEQF
CDR3 length: 14; V gene: TRBV11-2; CDR3 protein: ASSFNRHPNTGELF
CDR3 length: 12; V gene: TRBV7-8; CDR3 protein: ASSPERVKSPLH
CDR3 length: 8; V gene: TRBV6-5; CDR3 protein: ASKLGVAF
CDR3 length: 14; V gene: TRBV5-8; CDR3 protein: ASRYPGTGKVYEQY
CDR3 length: 14; V gene: TRBV5-8; CDR3 protein: ASSLGLAGGRYEQF
CDR3 length: 14; V gene: TRBV3-1/TRBV3-2; CDR3 protein: ASSQISGDRGETQY
CDR3 length: 14; V gene: TRBV4-1; CDR3 protein: ASSPRGENSGNTIY